The subject of this entry is one T cell receptor (beta chain). Its antigen is still unknown. Base qualities are not provided; no much larger clone lies one nucleotide away. The cohort consisted of approximately 670 healthy bone marrow donors. Cohort members were all nominally healthy when sampled, although unrecorded immune exposures were likely present. CMV serostatus was recorded as positive for about 300 and negative for 352 of the 666 cohort members, whereas no CMV serostatus was recorded for the donor in question. A peripheral blood sample was provided by each donor, and peripheral blood mononuclear cells were used for TCR beta sequencing. The Qiagen DNeasy Blood Extraction Kit was used to extract genomic DNA from the blood cell samples. Counted from cysteine to phenylalanine, this CDR3 has 15 amino acids. CDR3 DNA is the only sequence kept; it has 45 bases, read in frame from the first base. Sequences SGHRS (CDR1) and YFSETQ (CDR2) are obtained from the germline V gene. V is cut back by 4 bases and J by 5 bases, with 2 bases in the junction unmatched.

The source of the sample is a study of cytomegalovirus exposure and HLA in healthy donors (dated by TCRdb to 2015 to 2018). About the investigation overall: In an earlier analysis of several hundred of the donors, about 270 Gb of sequence data and 120 million or so unique TCR beta sequences from roughly 180 million T cells were reported. An early release covering 500 to 750 HLA-typed donors comprised about 300 gigabases of sequencing data and approximately 85 million unique TCR sequences. Among the roughly 400 genotyped donors, around 81% belonged to the genetic ancestry cluster associated with self-reported Caucasian donors. The study was designed to test whether signatures of past pathogen exposure could be identified by cataloging public T cell receptors. Using immunosequencing, the study profiled T cell repertoires from 550 to 750 subjects and related those repertoires to cytomegalovirus serostatus. Besides the first cohort of roughly 660 subjects, a separate validation cohort made up of over 100 different subjects was used. High-throughput TCR immunosequencing, statistical association of individual TCRs with disease status, and machine learning were combined to predict cytomegalovirus infection status. A later analysis re-examined previously published TCR beta repertoires from more than 600 donors and added high-resolution HLA genotyping to investigate patterns of TCR occurrence. The later analysis used no new phenotypic data to find candidate immune exposures, relying instead on TCR beta sequences and their occurrence across donors. In an earlier analysis of roughly 600 of the donors, high-throughput TCR beta sequencing was used to judge whether each TCR beta V gene segment behaved as functional or pseudogenic. Donor age, sex, ethnicity and CMV serostatus were collected together with the repertoire data. In a later genetic analysis, genome-wide SNP genotypes for about 55% of the 666 donors were used, and that subset was treated as a discovery cohort. All discovery cohort repertoires had been generated using a single sequencing platform. HLA typing included class I and class II loci at four-digit resolution. The number of donors typed differed by locus, with roughly 620-630 for A, B, C, DRB1 and DQB1, roughly 550 for DQA1, 600 to 610 for DPA1, and over 400 for DPB1. Roughly 5 DR-DQ haplotypes were handled as single units for association and clustering because linkage in the cohort was strong. Among around 400 genotyped donors of the cohort, an average of roughly 230,000 unique TCR beta nucleotide sequences was sequenced per donor, of which about 19% were non-productive.

General study outcomes and caveats: When HLA alleles, especially DR and DQ, strongly co-occurred, attributing TCR associations to individual alleles was difficult. According to a later genetic analysis, donors in an Asian-associated ancestry cluster had fewer N-insertions in productive TCRs than the approximately 650-donor mean. Correlated functional status among segregating V segments might be attributable to linkage disequilibrium, but an unknown experimental factor could not be ruled out. A later analysis found that HLA-associated TCR beta chains were more clonally expanded and had lower generation probabilities than equally common non-associated chains. Roughly uniform sequencing depth across donors was assumed in presence/absence analyses, although this assumption may not hold. The study listed approximately 160 TCR beta chains as associated with cytomegalovirus. It was suggested by the authors that the approach could potentially be generalized to other disease states and immunological phenotypes. The classifier was reported to diagnose cytomegalovirus status with high specificity and sensitivity in both the original cohort and the validation cohort. CMV serostatus was the only immune exposure information available for the cohort. In a later analysis, several top co-occurrence clusters were reported to appear linked to parvovirus B19, influenza, CMV and Epstein-Barr virus. Because counts were too low, roughly 18 rarely observed V segments, including chromosome 9 orphons, were left out of the earlier analysis of some 640 of the donors. In vitro tests confirmed that a few of the cytomegalovirus-associated TCR beta chains recognize cytomegalovirus antigens. An association between a missense DCLRE1C variant and V-gene and J-gene trimming of TCR beta chains was found in a later genetic analysis and replicated in an independent cohort. The cohort was sequenced for TCR beta chains only, and without alpha or paired-chain data the features that could be detected were limited. According to a later analysis, TCR association rates differed among HLA loci, with DRB1 alleles showing the most associated TCRs and HLA-C alleles showing the fewest. A further reported finding was that TCR beta sequences accurately predicted the HLA-A and HLA-B alleles for most subjects in the first cohort. In an earlier analysis of more than 500 of the donors, most TCR beta V segments appeared in productive rearrangements about 87% or about 30% of the time, broadly matching IMGT annotations. In a later analysis, most CMV-associated TCR beta chains were found to appear HLA-restricted, with HLA associations seemingly driven largely by CMV exposure. Because some donors lacked HLA typing at each locus, the association tests relied only on the typed subset. A later analysis associated about 17,000 TCR beta sequences with specific HLA alleles at a false discovery rate of 0.05. A cluster of highly shared sequence variants was judged likely to represent a technical artifact of the sequencing pipeline. While some public TCRs were present in many individuals, most TCR sequences turned up only very rarely across donors. The 87-base-pair reads could not distinguish some IMGT-functional V segments, including TRBV6-2 and TRBV6-3, so those segments were excluded.

The method was the immunoSEQ multiplex PCR assay. For the multiplex PCR, a mixture combining 60 forward primers for TCR Vbeta segments and 13 reverse primers for TCR Jbeta segments was used. Amplification of the CDR3 region of rearranged TCR beta genes was performed with a multiplex PCR assay on genomic DNA. The amplified TCR beta libraries were sequenced on the Illumina HiSeq System as 87-base-pair reads. Per the original workflow: In a later analysis, 70 million to 95 million unique TCR beta chains were counted across the approximately 670 repertoires, and around 11 million of these chains were shared by at least two donors. A nearest-neighbor algorithm error-corrected the raw reads and collapsed the reads into unique sequences, merging closely related sequences to remove PCR and sequencing errors. Alignment of CDR3 sequences to IMGT reference sequences was used to assign V, D and J gene segments. For a sequence to be retained, a match of at least six nucleotides was required to both a V gene segment and a J gene segment. A rearrangement counted as productive if the CDR3 had no stop codons and remained in frame with V and J, and every other rearrangement counted as non-productive. CDR3 was defined by IMGT convention, running from the second conserved V-encoded cysteine to the conserved J-encoded phenylalanine. Sequences without an unambiguous match to a single V gene segment were excluded from the earlier analysis of about 600 of the donors. In an earlier analysis of approximately 560 of the donors, a V segment was called functional when productive rearrangements were above 56.7%, and segregating when the standard deviation between donors exceeded 5%. A statistical classification framework was built for diagnosing cytomegalovirus status from the catalog of TCR beta chain sequences. V and J gene assignment, in a later analysis, came from comparing TCR nucleotide sequences with IMGT/GENE-DB human TR gene sequences. A later analysis assigned CDR3 sequences and most-parsimonious VDJ recombination scenarios with the TCRdist pipeline. In a later analysis, every TCR beta chain was defined by the combination of its CDR3 amino acid sequence and its V-gene family, and reads without a unique V-gene family were dropped. In a later analysis, approximately 640 highly shared, low-generation-probability nucleotide sequences were removed to address suspected cross-contamination and a sequencing artifact. In a later analysis, a clonal expansion index was calculated for each public chain from normalized within-repertoire ranks of inferred template counts. A later analysis computed generation probabilities with a VDJ recombination model fitted to out-of-frame rearrangements, and checked the results against IGoR. In a later analysis, TCR-TCR, TCR-HLA and TCR-CMV co-occurrence was scored with hypergeometric tests, and a repertoire-size bias correction was applied to TCR pairs. To estimate false discovery rates, a later analysis permuted the HLA or CMV assignments 20 times. In a later analysis, co-occurring TCRs were grouped using DBSCAN, and TCRdist sequence similarity was added for clustering within HLA-allele-positive subsets. For co-occurrence clustering, repertoires with fewer than 30,000 or more than 120,000 public chains were excluded, along with roughly 5 repertoires with anomalous nucleotide sharing. The clones in this table, taken by TCRdb from immuneACCESS, are in-frame only. Not every clone is retained; where verified, under half of the shortfall comes from an unresolved V gene, and the cause of the rest is unknown. V and J calls and clone size are as listed in that table; D and trimming were resolved from the DNA. This sample lists approximately 140,000 clones; roughly three quarters were detected once. Around 3.2% of the sample belongs to the ten largest clones.

The receptor was isolated from a human donor in good health. The V and J segments used are TRBV5-1 and TRBJ2-1, and TRBD2 matches 14 of the central bases. Sequenced: PBMCs. The CDR3 sequence is CASSLGLAGDNEQFF. The nucleotides read TGCGCCAGCAGCCTGGGACTAGCGGGGGACAATGAGCAGTTCTTC.